These 6 T cell receptor beta chains were all obtained from the same sample, sequenced in a study of blood T cell repertoires in COVID-19. Clones were read by immunoSEQ multiplex PCR, and TCRdb kept only the in-frame ones, dropping some. The sample lists over 400,000 clones; approximately 83% were seen once. The sample taken for sequencing was peripheral blood. The receptors were gathered from a human donor in a cohort sampled during active COVID-19.

The CDR3 loop is CASTEGAGGANVLTF. The CDR3 nucleotides read TGTGCCAGTACTGAGGGGGCAGGTGGGGCCAACGTCCTGACTTTC. This sequence joins TRBV19 and TRBJ2-6; 7 nucleotides align to TRBD1. CDR1 and CDR2 (germline): LNHDA, SQIVND (reference sequence). With V trimmed by 7 bases and J by 3 bases, 6 bases remained unmatched. The CDR3 contains 15 residues.

The DNA of the CDR3 is TGTGCCAGCAGCCAAGATCAACCCAGGACTAGCGGCGGTGGGGAGCAGTACTTC. Residues: CASSQDQPRTSGGGEQYF. The chain carries TRBV3-1 (or the pseudogene TRBV3-2) and TRBJ2-7, with 10 bases that match TRBD2. The length of the CDR3 is 18 residues. Unmatched junction bases numbered 15, after V lost 0 bases and J lost 7 bases. Germline V CDR1 and CDR2: LGHDT, YNNKEL (reference sequence).

The V gene is TRBV12-5, the J gene TRBJ1-1; 11 nucleotides align to TRBD1. Germline loops: CDR1 LGHNT, CDR2 FRNRAP. V trimming: 5 bases; J trimming: 2 bases; junction bases outside the gene matches: 10. This CDR3 comprises 17 residues. The CDR3 spells CASGLRTGGFLNTEAFF. The CDR3 bases are TGTGCTAGTGGTCTGAGGACAGGGGGCTTTCTAAACACTGAAGCTTTCTTT.

This clone showed up just once. The chain carries TRBV7-9 and TRBJ2-2; TRBD1 matches 8 bases. Germline values: CDR1 SEHNR, CDR2 FQNEAQ (reference sequence). With 6 bases clipped from V and 4 bases from J, the junction kept 10 bases outside the gene matches. CDR3 length: 16 residues. CDR3 coding DNA: TGTGCCAGCAGTTCGACAGGGGTTGTCGGCACCGGGGAGCTGTTTTTT. Protein sequence: CASSSTGVVGTGELFF.

The rearrangement joins TRBV30 to TRBJ2-7; TRBD2 matches at 10 bases. The CDR3 has 17 amino acids. CDR1 is GTSNPN and CDR2 is SVGIG in the germline V gene (reference sequence). V gave up 2 bases and J gave up 5 bases; unmatched junction bases: 15. In DNA, the CDR3 is TGTGCCTGGAGTAAAAGGGCGTTACTAGCGGGAAGCAACGAGCAGTACTTC. Its protein product is CAWSKRALLAGSNEQYF.

This rearrangement joins TRBV4-1 to TRBJ2-7; no clear D gene. Germline CDR1 reads MGHRA; CDR2 reads YSYEKL. V shed 1 base and J shed 2 bases, with 6 bases lying between them. This CDR3 is 13 amino acids long. In DNA form, the CDR3 reads TGCGCCAGCAGCCAAGGGCGGACCTACGAGCAGTACTTC. Translation gives CASSQGRTYEQYF.